Listed below are T cell receptor beta chains from one sample, sequenced in a study of human T cells and chemical hapten exposure. MiXCR, applied by TCRdb to the RACE reads, yields one record per CDR3 protein. This sample has fewer than 100,000 distinct CDR3 sequences, with 9.3% found just once. The material sequenced was whole blood, taken in connection with sensitization to the hapten diphenylcyclopropenone (DPC). These receptors originate from a woman in her 40s with alopecia areata. Some clones in this sample may be carry-over from other donors' samples. Each CDR3 is given without its conserved first and last residue. Each record gives: V gene, J gene, CDR3 protein.

V gene: TRBV28; J gene: TRBJ2-7; CDR3 protein: ASSFLPAYEQY
V gene: TRBV29-1; J gene: TRBJ1-2; CDR3 protein: SSRGARGYT
V gene: TRBV18; J gene: TRBJ2-7; CDR3 protein: ASSPGQRTGSYEQY
V gene: TRBV20-1; J gene: TRBJ2-7; CDR3 protein: SARDGRGRLNREQY
V gene: TRBV11-2; J gene: TRBJ2-7; CDR3 protein: ASSLLAGPTYEQY
V gene: TRBV29-1; J gene: TRBJ2-3; CDR3 protein: SVGQAQGLAGVTDTQY
V gene: TRBV18; J gene: TRBJ1-2; CDR3 protein: ASSPSGPYT
V gene: TRBV11-2; J gene: TRBJ2-3; CDR3 protein: ASSFQAGGSTDTQY
V gene: TRBV18; J gene: TRBJ2-7; CDR3 protein: ASSPPGPYEQY
V gene: TRBV6-1; J gene: TRBJ2-3; CDR3 protein: ASSETLRVSTDTQY
V gene: TRBV21-1; J gene: TRBJ2-3; CDR3 protein: ASSKGLRLAGPDTQY
V gene: TRBV12-3/TRBV12-4; J gene: TRBJ1-1; CDR3 protein: ASSPPRGRIEAF
V gene: TRBV11-2; J gene: TRBJ1-5; CDR3 protein: ASSPSWGANQPQH
V gene: TRBV4-3; J gene: TRBJ2-1; CDR3 protein: ASSQVWTSGYPSPYNEQF
V gene: TRBV7-2; J gene: TRBJ2-7; CDR3 protein: ASSLESAVREQY
V gene: TRBV27; J gene: TRBJ2-7; CDR3 protein: ASSLGLAHEQY
V gene: TRBV7-2; J gene: TRBJ2-2; CDR3 protein: ASSLVGLGTGELF
V gene: TRBV3-1; J gene: TRBJ2-1; CDR3 protein: ASSRGLADNEQF
V gene: TRBV6-6; J gene: TRBJ1-5; CDR3 protein: ASSQQGQPQH
V gene: TRBV12-3/TRBV12-4; J gene: TRBJ2-7; CDR3 protein: ASSLGIPPY
V gene: TRBV6-1; J gene: TRBJ1-4; CDR3 protein: ASTPWGPPAGNEKLF
V gene: TRBV12-3/TRBV12-4; J gene: TRBJ2-7; CDR3 protein: ASSHTGTTYEQY
V gene: TRBV4-3; J gene: TRBJ2-7; CDR3 protein: ASSQATGITYEQY
V gene: TRBV28; J gene: TRBJ1-1; CDR3 protein: ASRGAPNTEAF
V gene: TRBV3-1; J gene: TRBJ1-4; CDR3 protein: ASSQAYGTGATNEKLF
V gene: TRBV12-3/TRBV12-4; J gene: TRBJ2-7; CDR3 protein: ASSLVWGEQY
V gene: TRBV5-4; J gene: TRBJ2-3; CDR3 protein: ASFRGGLTSTDTQY
V gene: TRBV7-2; J gene: TRBJ2-3; CDR3 protein: ASSLGLAGGAPDTQY
V gene: TRBV14; J gene: TRBJ2-2; CDR3 protein: ASSQSAGGELF
V gene: TRBV20-1; J gene: TRBJ1-2; CDR3 protein: SHGGYGYT
V gene: TRBV7-9; J gene: TRBJ2-2; CDR3 protein: ASSPEPGGRNTGELF
V gene: TRBV29-1; J gene: TRBJ2-7; CDR3 protein: SVEVLTSAEQY
V gene: TRBV12-3/TRBV12-4; J gene: TRBJ1-1; CDR3 protein: ASSQGVEAF
V gene: TRBV7-9; J gene: TRBJ2-1; CDR3 protein: ASSLTQRNEQF